The 6 T cell receptor beta chains below come from one sample, sequenced in a study of cytomegalovirus exposure and HLA in healthy donors. It was with 60 Vbeta and 13 Jbeta primers that the PCR ran. Sequenced by immunoSEQ multiplex PCR; TCRdb stores in-frame clones only, minus some. Of fewer than 120,000 clones detected, nearly 80% appear once; the ten largest clones hold 1.3%. Sequencing input: PBMCs. The receptor source for this set is a woman under 40 in good health and CMV-seronegative.

The chain joins TRBV4-1 to TRBJ1-5, with D perhaps matching TRBD1 (5 bases). Looked up from germline, CDR1 is MGHRA and CDR2 is YSYEKL. This CDR3 spans 14 amino acids. With 2 bases removed from V and 0 bases from J, the gap between germline ends came to 5 bases. The CDR3 spells CASSQTGSNQPQHF. The CDR3 DNA follows: TGCGCCAGCAGCCAAACAGGTAGCAATCAGCCCCAGCATTTT.

Notes on this clone: Mismatch with germline at one junction end may stem from a read error. The CDR3 DNA follows: TGTGCCAGCAGCTTTGCGACTGGCCTCGGGTACGAGCAGCACTTC. The encoded protein is CASSFATGLGYEQHF. The gene calls are TRBV7-3 and TRBJ2-7, with D uncertain. Germline V gene sequence: CDR1 SGHTA, CDR2 FQGTGA. The length of the CDR3 is 15 residues. Filled out from reference TRBV7-3 and TRBJ2-7, the complete variable domain reads GAGVSQTPSNKVTEKGKYVELRCDPISGHTALYWYRQSLGQGPEFLIYFQGTGAADDSGLPNDRFFAVRPEGSVSTLKIQRTERGDSAVYLCASSFATGLGYEQHFGPGTRLTVT.

The chain has TRBV7-9 and TRBJ2-1; tentatively, D is TRBD2 (6 bases). The V end was cut by 5 bases, the J end by 0 bases, with 14 bases between. The CDR3 sequence is 16 residues long. Germline V gene data show CDR1 as SEHNR and CDR2 as FQNEAQ (reference sequence). The CDR3 DNA reads TGTGCCAGCAGCGGGATTGGGGGGAGCTCCTACAATGAGCAGTTCTTC. This translates into CASSGIGGSSYNEQFF. Variable domain in full (rest from reference TRBV7-9 and TRBJ2-1): DTGVSQNPRHKITKRGQNVTFRCDPISEHNRLYWYRQTLGQGPEFLTYFQNEAQLEKSRLLSDRFSAERPKGSFSTLEIQRTEQGDSAMYLCASSGIGGSSYNEQFFGPGTRLTVL.

This sequence joins TRBV4-2 and TRBJ2-6; possibly TRBD2 for D (6 bases). V gave up 0 bases and J gave up 2 bases, with 14 bases separating them. This CDR3 spans 18 amino acids. CDR1 and CDR2 from the germline V gene are LGHNA and YNFKEQ. The CDR3 sequence is CASSQDGRWGTGANVLTF. Written as DNA, the CDR3 is TGTGCCAGCAGCCAAGATGGGAGGTGGGGGACTGGGGCCAACGTCCTGACTTTC.

The CDR3 nucleotides are TGTGCCAGCAGTCAACAGGGGTCCGGGGAGCTGTTTTTT. Amino acids: CASSQQGSGELFF. The V gene is TRBV7-9, the J gene TRBJ2-2, with TRBD1 identical over 7 bases. V lost 6 bases and J lost 6; bases outside the gene matches: 4. The germline CDR1 and CDR2 sequences are SEHNR and FQNEAQ (reference sequence). The CDR3 runs to 13 residues.

The chain has TRBV30 and TRBJ1-2; D is unresolved. V was cut by 0 bases and J by 7 bases, with 12 bases left in between. CDR3 length: 13 amino acids. In germline, CDR1 is GTSNPN, CDR2 SVGIG (reference sequence). For the CDR3, the DNA is TGTGCCTGGAGTGTTGAGGATCCTGGTGGCTACACCTTC. Its protein is CAWSVEDPGGYTF.